The 19 T cell receptor beta chains given below trace back to one sample, sequenced in a study of PD-1 blockade in classical Hodgkin lymphoma. Clones were read by immunoSEQ multiplex PCR, and TCRdb kept only the in-frame ones, dropping some. The data show 20,000 or so clones, about four fifths seen once. Each patient's relapse followed autologous stem cell transplantation, and brentuximab vedotin exposure varied. Source: peripheral blood mononuclear cells (PBMCs), taken before the second cycle of nivolumab. The receptors here all came from a human donor with classical Hodgkin lymphoma.

J is TRBJ2-7 and V is TRBV19; TRBD2 might be the D (5 bases). Germline-derived CDR1 and CDR2 are LNHDA and SQIVND (reference sequence). The CDR3 runs to 14 residues. Trimming removed 2 bases at V and 3 bases at J, with 11 bases between. DNA for the CDR3: TGTGCCAGTAGTATAAGCTCGGGGAACTACGAGCAGTACTTC. Its protein product is CASSISSGNYEQYF.

This clone showed up just once. The chain's CDR3 is CASSLGQGAHQPQHF. The CDR3 DNA sequence: TGTGCCAGCAGCTTAGGACAGGGGGCTCATCAGCCCCAGCATTTT. V gene TRBV13 combines with J gene TRBJ1-5; TRBD1 matches 9 bases. Germline V gene data show CDR1 as PRHDT and CDR2 as FYEKMQ (reference sequence). The CDR3 covers 15 residues. Trimming took 0 bases from V and 5 from J; bases not matched to a gene: 2.

The rearrangement links TRBV4-3 to TRBJ2-2; TRBD1 matches at 7 bases. Germline V gives CDR1 LGHNA, CDR2 YSLEER. Losses at the gene ends were 0 bases for V and 5 bases for J; bases not matched to a gene: 3. CDR3 length: 15 residues. The CDR3 nucleotides read TGCGCCAGCAGCCAAGAACCCAGGGGGACCGGGGAGCTGTTTTTT. As protein: CASSQEPRGTGELFF.

In DNA form, the CDR3 reads TGTGCCAGCAGCTTGGATTCAGTGAGCACAGATACGCAGTATTTT. Protein: CASSLDSVSTDTQYF. The chain couples TRBV5-4 to TRBJ2-3; D is unresolved. In germline, CDR1 is SGHNT, CDR2 YYREEE (reference sequence). V lost 0 bases and J 0 bases, leaving 8 bases between the germline ends. The CDR3 is 15 residues long.

The table lists this clone with a count of one. This chain links TRBV14 with TRBJ1-1; a possible D gene is TRBD1 (5 bases). Trimming removed 4 bases from V and 0 bases from J, with 12 bases in between. This CDR3 spans 15 amino acids. Germline lookup yields CDR1 SGHDN and CDR2 FVKESK. The CDR3 region has the DNA TGTGCCAGCAGCCTAGGGGCGGCCATGAACACTGAAGCTTTCTTT. Translating it yields CASSLGAAMNTEAFF.

The chain combines TRBV19 with TRBJ2-7; 7 positions match TRBD2. Losses at the gene ends were 1 base for V and 4 bases for J; bases not matched to a gene: 7. The germline V gene has CDR1 LNHDA and CDR2 SQIVND (reference sequence). The CDR3 covers 15 residues. As DNA, the CDR3 is TGTGCCAGTAGTATAGTATTCGCGGGAGTGTACGAGCAGTACTTC. The encoded protein is CASSIVFAGVYEQYF.

The chain carries TRBV7-9 and TRBJ1-1; possibly TRBD1 for D (6 bases). From germline, CDR1 is SEHNR and CDR2 FQNEAQ (reference sequence). V lost 2 bases and J 5 bases, leaving 12 bases between the germline ends. This CDR3 spans 14 amino acids. The CDR3 protein is CASSLRQGRTEAFF. CDR3 nucleotide sequence: TGTGCCAGCAGCTTAAGGCAGGGGAGGACTGAAGCTTTCTTT.

This sequence joins TRBV6-4 and TRBJ2-2, with D hard to call. The CDR3 runs 15 residues. Trimming left V 4 bases short and J 7 bases short, with 16 bases between. Germline-derived CDR1 and CDR2 are MRHNA and SNTAGT. CDR3 bases: TGTGCCAGCAGTGTGAGGAGTAGGGTGGGCGGGGAGCTGTTTTTT. Translated: CASSVRSRVGGELFF.

This rearrangement joins TRBV19 to TRBJ2-5; 7 positions agree with TRBD2. The germline V gene has CDR1 LNHDA and CDR2 SQIVND (reference sequence). The trim removed 6 bases at V and 11 bases at J, leaving 6 bases unmatched. The CDR3 has 11 residues. CDR3 coding DNA: TGTGCCAGTAGCAAGGGGACTACTCAGTACTTC. Translating gives CASSKGTTQYF. Based on the CDR3 plus reference TRBV19 and TRBJ2-5, the full variable domain is DGGITQSPKYLFRKEGQNVTLSCEQNLNHDAMYWYRQDPGQGLRLIYYSQIVNDFQKGDIAEGYSVSREKKESFPLTVTSAQKNPTAFYLCASSKGTTQYFGPGTRLLVL.

This sequence joins TRBV6-1 and TRBJ2-7; 9 nucleotides line up with TRBD1. Germline trimming cut 6 bases from V and 2 bases from J; bases unmatched to any gene: 8. CDR3 length: 15 amino acids. CDR1 and CDR2 (germline): MNHNS, SASEGT. The CDR3 loop reads CASRADRGSTYEQYF. The CDR3 DNA reads TGTGCCAGCAGAGCGGACAGGGGCTCCACCTACGAGCAGTACTTC.

V gene TRBV10-1 combines with J gene TRBJ1-6; TRBD1 matches 8 bases. Germline values: CDR1 WNHNN, CDR2 SYGVQD (reference sequence). V gave up 10 bases and J gave up 2 bases; unmatched junction bases: 7. The CDR3 length is 15 residues. CDR3 residues: CAIRTGYTYNSPLHF. The CDR3 region has the DNA TGCGCCATTAGGACAGGGTACACCTATAATTCACCCCTCCACTTT.

The J gene is TRBJ2-1, the V gene TRBV11-2; the D gene is possibly TRBD1 (6 bases). The V and J ends lost 5 bases and 10 bases respectively, with 15 bases between them. Germline assignment: CDR1 SGHAT and CDR2 FQNNGV. This CDR3 has 13 residues. The CDR3 bases are TGTGCCAGCAGCGCCTCCGTAACAGGGGAGCAGTTCTTC. It is translated as CASSASVTGEQFF. Full variable domain (missing parts from reference TRBV11-2 and TRBJ2-1): EAGVAQSPRYKIIEKRQSVAFWCNPISGHATLYWYQQILGQGPKLLIQFQNNGVVDDSQLPKDRFSAERLKGVDSTLKIQPAKLEDSAVYLCASSASVTGEQFFGPGTRLTVL.

This clone was detected once. The CDR3, as DNA: TGTGCCAGCAGCTTAGTGCCTAGCCAAGAGACCCAGTACTTC. This gives the protein CASSLVPSQETQYF. This sequence joins TRBV7-2 and TRBJ2-5; D not certain. This CDR3 is 14 amino acids long. In germline, CDR1 is SGHTA, CDR2 FQGNSA. The V end lost 1 base, the J end lost 1 base, and 7 bases lay between the germline ends. Based on the CDR3 plus reference TRBV7-2 and TRBJ2-5, the full variable domain is GAGVSQSPSNKVTEKGKDVELRCDPISGHTALYWYRQSLGQGLEFLIYFQGNSAPDKSGLPSDRFSAERTGGSVSTLTIQRTQQEDSAVYLCASSLVPSQETQYFGPGTRLLVL.

The chain is built from TRBV5-4 and TRBJ2-3, with D perhaps TRBD2 (7 bases). Looked up from germline, CDR1 is SGHNT and CDR2 is YYREEE (reference sequence). The V and J ends lost 6 bases and 0 bases respectively, with 14 bases between them. This CDR3 is 15 amino acids long. The CDR3 bases are TGTGCCAGCACTCAGGGAGGGGGAAGCACAGATACGCAGTATTTT. Its protein product is CASTQGGGSTDTQYF.

The rearrangement uses TRBV15 and TRBJ2-7, with no clear D. The CDR3 covers 13 residues. Germline V CDR1 and CDR2: LNHNV, YYDKDF (reference sequence). Trimming cost V 0 bases and J 4 bases, with 7 bases left between them. In DNA form, the CDR3 reads TGTGCCACCAGCAGAGATCTTAGGTACGAGCAGTACTTC. Translated, it gives CATSRDLRYEQYF.

This clone was detected only a few times. In DNA form, the CDR3 reads TGTGCCAGCAGTGAAGTCGCCGTCAATTCACCCCTCCACTTT. Encoded protein: CASSEVAVNSPLHF. The rearrangement uses TRBV6-5 and TRBJ1-6; D unresolved. V was pared by 5 bases and J by 7 bases, with 12 bases between. The CDR3 runs to 14 residues. Germline V gene sequence: CDR1 MNHEY, CDR2 SVGAGI.

This sequence joins TRBV2 and TRBJ1-1; TRBD1 agrees at 8 bases. The germline V gene encodes CDR1 SNHLY and CDR2 FYNNEI. The CDR3 consists of 14 residues. V gave up 6 bases and J gave up 1 base; unmatched junction bases: 4. Here the CDR3 DNA reads TGTGCCAGCAGAGGACAGGGCAGGAACACTGAAGCTTTCTTT. Amino acid sequence: CASRGQGRNTEAFF.

This rearrangement joins TRBV5-4 to TRBJ2-2; 7 bases map to TRBD2. The CDR3 is 16 residues long. Per germline, CDR1 SGHNT and CDR2 YYREEE (reference sequence). The V gene end was trimmed by 0 bases and the J gene end by 5 bases; junction bases not matched to a gene: 7. In nucleotides, the CDR3 is TGTGCCAGCAGCTTGGGGGAGGGGCCGAGTACCGGGGAGCTGTTTTTT. The encoded protein is CASSLGEGPSTGELFF.

The chain couples TRBV6-6 to TRBJ2-1; D ambiguous. V lost 7 bases, J lost 3 bases, and 13 bases lay in between. The CDR3 is 14 residues long. Germline V lookup: CDR1 MNHNY, CDR2 SVGAGI (reference sequence). CDR3 amino acids: CASTGDRFYNEQFF. The CDR3 coding sequence is TGTGCCAGCACCGGAGACCGATTCTACAATGAGCAGTTCTTC.